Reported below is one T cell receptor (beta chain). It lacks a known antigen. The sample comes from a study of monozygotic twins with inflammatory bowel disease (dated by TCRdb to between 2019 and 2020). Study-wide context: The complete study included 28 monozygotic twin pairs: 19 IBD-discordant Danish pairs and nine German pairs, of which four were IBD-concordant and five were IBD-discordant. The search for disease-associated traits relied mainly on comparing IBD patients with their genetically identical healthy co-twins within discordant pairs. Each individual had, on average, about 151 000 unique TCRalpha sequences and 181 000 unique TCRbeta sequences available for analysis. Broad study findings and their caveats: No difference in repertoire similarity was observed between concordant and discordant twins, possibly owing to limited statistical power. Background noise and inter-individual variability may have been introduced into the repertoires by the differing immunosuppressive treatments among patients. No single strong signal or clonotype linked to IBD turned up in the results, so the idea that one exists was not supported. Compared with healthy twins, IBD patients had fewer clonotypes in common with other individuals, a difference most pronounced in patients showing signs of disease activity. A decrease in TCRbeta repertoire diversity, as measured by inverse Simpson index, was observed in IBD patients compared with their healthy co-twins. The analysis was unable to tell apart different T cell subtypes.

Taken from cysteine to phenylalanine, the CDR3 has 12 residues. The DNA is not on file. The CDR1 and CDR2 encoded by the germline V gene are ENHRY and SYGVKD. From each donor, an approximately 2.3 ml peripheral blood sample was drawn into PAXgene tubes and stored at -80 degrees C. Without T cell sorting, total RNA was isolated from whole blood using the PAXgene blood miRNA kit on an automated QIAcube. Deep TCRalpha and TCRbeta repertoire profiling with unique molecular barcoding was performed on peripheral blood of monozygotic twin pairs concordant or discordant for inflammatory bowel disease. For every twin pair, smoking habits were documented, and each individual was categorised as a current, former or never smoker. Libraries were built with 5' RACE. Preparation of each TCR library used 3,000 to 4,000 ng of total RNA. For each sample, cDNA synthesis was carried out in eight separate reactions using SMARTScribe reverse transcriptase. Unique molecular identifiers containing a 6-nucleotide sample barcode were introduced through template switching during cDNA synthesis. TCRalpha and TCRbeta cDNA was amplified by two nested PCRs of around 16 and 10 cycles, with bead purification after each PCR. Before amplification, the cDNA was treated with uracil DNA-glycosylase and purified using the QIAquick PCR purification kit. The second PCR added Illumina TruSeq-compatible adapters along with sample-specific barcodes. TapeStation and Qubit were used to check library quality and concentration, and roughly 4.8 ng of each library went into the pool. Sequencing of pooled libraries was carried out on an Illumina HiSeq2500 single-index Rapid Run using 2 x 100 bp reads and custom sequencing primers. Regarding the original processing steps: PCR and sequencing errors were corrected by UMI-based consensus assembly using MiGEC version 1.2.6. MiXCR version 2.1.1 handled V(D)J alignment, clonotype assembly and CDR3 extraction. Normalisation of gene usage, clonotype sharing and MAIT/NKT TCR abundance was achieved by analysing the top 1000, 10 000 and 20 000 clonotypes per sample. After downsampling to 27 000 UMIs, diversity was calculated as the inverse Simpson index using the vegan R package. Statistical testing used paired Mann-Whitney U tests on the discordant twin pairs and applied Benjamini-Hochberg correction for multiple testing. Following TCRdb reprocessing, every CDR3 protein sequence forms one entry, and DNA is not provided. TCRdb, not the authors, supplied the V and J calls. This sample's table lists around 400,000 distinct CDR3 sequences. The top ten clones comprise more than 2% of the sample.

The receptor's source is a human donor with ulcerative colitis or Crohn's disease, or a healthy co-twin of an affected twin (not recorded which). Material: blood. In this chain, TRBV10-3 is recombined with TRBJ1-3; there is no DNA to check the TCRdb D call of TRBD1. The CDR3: CATRDSGNTIYF.